This T cell receptor beta chain was recovered during a study of cytomegalovirus exposure and HLA in healthy donors. Concerning this clone itself: Its antigen is unidentified.

Looked up from germline, CDR1 is MNHNY and CDR2 is SVGAGI (reference sequence). CDR3 length equals 14 residues. Trimming removed 5 bases from V and 2 bases from J, with 12 bases in between. General observations from the study: In a later analysis, V- and J-gene trimming of beta chains associated with a DCLRE1C missense variant, replicated independently.

This PCR relied on a set of 60 Vbeta primers and 13 Jbeta primers. Here immunoSEQ multiplex PCR was the method, and the copy in TCRdb shows in-frame clones only, minus some. The sample yields around 300,000 clones, around two thirds seen once. The receptor comes from a female donor in good health and CMV-seronegative. V and J are TRBV6-6 and TRBJ2-5, with D possibly TRBD2 on 6 matching bases. Sequenced: PBMCs. The CDR3 coding sequence is TGTGCCAGCAGTACGGGACTCCTACAAGAGACCCAGTACTTC. Protein sequence: CASSTGLLQETQYF.